The subject of this entry is one T cell receptor beta chain. This clone was picked up a small number of times. It lacks a known antigen. Per-base quality was not reported, and no clone a single base away is much larger than it. This sample was taken from a study of TIL therapy for anti-PD-1-resistant metastatic lung cancer (dated by TCRdb to the early 2020s). About the study as a whole: Tumors were harvested prior to any PD-1/PD-L1 blockade, after which nivolumab was administered to patients, and lymphodepletion, expanded TIL infusion and IL-2 were given to patients who progressed. Enrolled patients had a median age of around 58 years (range 38-75) and a median tumor PD-L1 proportion score of around 5.6%. Most of the cohort had lung adenocarcinoma, several tumors were EGFR-mutant and two were ALK-rearranged, and half of the patients were current or former smokers. A median non-synonymous tumor mutation burden of under 1.9 mutations per megabase was determined across the cohort by whole-exome sequencing. T cell receptor beta sequencing of tumor and peripheral blood was used to follow clonotypes across the tumor, the expanded TIL product and serial blood samples.

What the research found in general, with its limitations: Clonotypes from the infused TIL partially replaced the baseline peripheral repertoire and then declined over months, and persistence showed no apparent association with response. The cohort was highly selected, including more treatment-naive, never-smoker and oncogene-addicted patients than is typical, which limits generalizability. The study protocol defined all tumor marker inferences as exploratory.

Counted from cysteine to phenylalanine, this CDR3 has 15 amino acids. The kept DNA is CDR3 alone, 45 bases in frame from the first base. CDR1 and CDR2 are drawn from the germline V gene (reference sequence): SGHNT, YYREEE. V has 4 bases trimmed and J has 3 bases trimmed; junction bases matching no gene number 8. The immunoSEQ v3 hsTCRB kit was used to amplify TCR beta CDR3 regions from genomic DNA through bias-controlled multiplex PCR. The TCR libraries were sequenced on an Illumina NextSeq 500 to 2 million or so read pairs for survey level or about 5-6.5 million read pairs for deep level. The paper's processing steps were these. V, D and J genes were assigned, non-productive sequences were removed, and clonality was reported by immunoSEQ Analyzer software. Repertoires of infused TIL and blood were compared using productive Simpson clonality and the Morisita overlap index of productive TRB rearrangements. For each clone in blood, the absolute clonotype count was estimated by multiplying the lymphocyte count by the CD3+ fraction and by the clone's productive frequency. Entries here come from immuneACCESS through TCRdb and include only in-frame sequences with V and J called. Some clones fail to appear in such tables; in the studies checked, an unresolved V gene covers under half of the shortfall, and the cause of the remainder is unknown. V and J calls and clone size follow that table, whereas D and trimming were derived from the DNA. This sample holds about 60,000 clones; around 63% were observed only once. Roughly 7% of the sample is held by the ten biggest clonotypes.

The sample's time point, from its label and the paper: pre-treatment sample, taken before nivolumab and TIL therapy. Adults with stage 4 NSCLC were enrolled from late 2017 to early 2020 in a dual-center phase I trial. The samples were obtained from a phase I trial that was single-arm and open-label and tested tumor-infiltrating lymphocyte therapy combined with nivolumab in advanced non-small cell lung cancer. Blood mononuclear cells from EDTA tubes were separated on a Ficoll gradient and snap-frozen as pellets, and DNA was extracted from the cells using a Qiagen mini-prep kit. The V gene is TRBV5-4 and the J gene is TRBJ1-2; 8 central bases correspond to TRBD1. The specimen was blood, collected at baseline. The receptor's source is a person aged 25-85 years with non-small cell lung cancer. The CDR3 corresponds to CASSPDRVSYYGYTF. Read as DNA, the sequence is TGTGCCAGCAGCCCGGACAGGGTCTCCTACTATGGCTACACCTTC.